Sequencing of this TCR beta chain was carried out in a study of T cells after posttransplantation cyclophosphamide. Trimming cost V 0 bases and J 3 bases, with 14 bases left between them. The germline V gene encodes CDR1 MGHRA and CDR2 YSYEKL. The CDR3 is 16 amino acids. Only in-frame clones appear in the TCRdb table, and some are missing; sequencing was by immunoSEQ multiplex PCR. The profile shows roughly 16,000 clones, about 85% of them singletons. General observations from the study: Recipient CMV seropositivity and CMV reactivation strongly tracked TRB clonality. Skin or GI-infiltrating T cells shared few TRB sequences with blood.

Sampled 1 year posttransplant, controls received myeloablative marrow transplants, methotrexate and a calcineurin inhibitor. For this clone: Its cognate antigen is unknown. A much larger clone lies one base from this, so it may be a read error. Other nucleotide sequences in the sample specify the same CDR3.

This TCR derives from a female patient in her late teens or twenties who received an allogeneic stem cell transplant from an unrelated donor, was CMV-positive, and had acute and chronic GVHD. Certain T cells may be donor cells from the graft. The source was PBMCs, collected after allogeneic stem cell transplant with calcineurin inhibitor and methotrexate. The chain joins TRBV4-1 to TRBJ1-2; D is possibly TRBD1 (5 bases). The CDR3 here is CASSQESGTWYYGYTF. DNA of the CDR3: TGCGCCAGCAGCCAAGAGAGCGGGACGTGGTACTATGGCTACACCTTC.